The entry below describes one TCR beta chain. The source of the sample is a study of blood T cell repertoires in COVID-19. Germline trimming cut 5 bases from V and 2 bases from J; bases unmatched to any gene: 10. CDR1 SEHNR and CDR2 FQNEAQ come from the germline V gene (reference sequence). CDR3 length: 16 amino acids. Some clones are missing from TCRdb's copy, which holds only in-frame ones; the method was immunoSEQ multiplex PCR. The data show around 150,000 clones, with around 82% seen just once and 7% held by the top ten. The chain is built from TRBV7-9 and TRBJ2-5; 8 nucleotides match TRBD2. This TCR came from a woman aged 40 to 49 with COVID-19, enrolled during active disease. The specimen was peripheral blood. The CDR3: CASSPSPGGVQETQYF. The CDR3 DNA reads as TGTGCCAGCAGCCCGTCCCCCGGGGGGGTACAAGAGACCCAGTACTTC.